One and the same sample provided the 17 T cell receptor beta chains below, sequenced in a study of T cell repertoires in cytomegalovirus infection. No antigen has been assigned to these receptors. TCRdb ran MiXCR on the reads and lists one entry per CDR3 protein. Of about 89,000 distinct CDR3 sequences in the sample, around 28% were seen once. The source was CD8+ T cells from cultured PBMCs, collected from culture after CMV antigen stimulation. The receptors originated from a human donor in good health (CMV status not recorded). Some clones in this sample may be carry-over from other donors' samples.

The chain links TRBV20-1 to TRBJ1-2; 8 bases map to TRBD1. Germline values: CDR1 DFQATT, CDR2 SNEGSKA (reference sequence). The CDR3 consists of 13 residues. J lost 8 bases, V lost 6 bases, and 11 bases had no gene match. CDR3 nucleotides: TGCAGTGCCACTGGACAGGGAGTAGGCGGCTACACCTTC. It encodes CSATGQGVGGYTF.

V usage is TRBV7-8 and J usage is TRBJ2-3, with a weak D call TRBD2 (6 bases). This CDR3 is built from 15 residues. V was shortened by 5 bases and J by 0 bases, with 12 bases between the two germline ends. Germline CDR1 and CDR2: SGHVS and FQNEAQ. CDR3 in amino acids: CASSVRDWSTDTQYF. The CDR3 coding sequence is TGTGCCAGCAGCGTCCGGGACTGGAGCACAGATACGCAGTATTTT.

This clonotype has ten or more counts. This chain links TRBV7-2 with TRBJ2-3; D remains ambiguous. The V end lost 0 bases, the J end lost 3 bases, and 13 bases lay between the germline ends. Per germline, CDR1 SGHTA and CDR2 FQGNSA. CDR3 size: 16 residues. CDR3 sequence reads: CASSLAARAWTDTQYF. CDR3 coding DNA: TGTGCCAGCAGCTTAGCTGCTCGGGCGTGGACAGATACGCAGTATTTT.

Regarding this clonotype: The final CDR3 position lacks the conserved phenylalanine or tryptophan, pointing to a likely read error. The chain is built from TRBV12-3 or TRBV12-4 and TRBJ2-7, with 10 bases aligning to TRBD2. CDR3 size: 14 residues. J lost 6 bases, V lost 6 bases, and 8 bases had no gene match. CDR3 bases: TGTGCCAGCAGCCCCGGGACTAGCGCGATCGAGCAGTACTCC. Its translation: CASSPGTSAIEQYS.

This clonotype has more than one count but fewer than ten. J is TRBJ2-7 and V is TRBV7-2; D might be TRBD2 (5 bases). V lost 1 base, J lost 5 bases, and 6 bases lay in between. The germline V gene has CDR1 SGHTA and CDR2 FQGNSA. CDR3 length equals 12 residues. The DNA for the CDR3 is TGTGCCAGCAGCTTAGTGGGAGACGAGCAGTACTTC. Translated, it gives CASSLVGDEQYF.

The chain employs TRBV18 and TRBJ2-7; D gene ambiguous. V was shortened by 3 bases and J by 4 bases, with 7 bases between the two germline ends. CDR1 and CDR2 (germline): KGHSH, LQKENI. This CDR3 spans 12 amino acids. The CDR3 sequence is CASSPEEYEQYF. Written as DNA, the CDR3 is TGTGCCAGCTCACCCGAGGAATACGAGCAGTACTTC.

The chain combines TRBV27 with TRBJ1-4; D gene unclear. V was clipped by 10 bases and J by 3 bases, with 18 bases between them. The CDR3 totals 15 residues. CDR1 is MNHEY and CDR2 is SMNVEV in the germline V gene (reference sequence). Here the CDR3 reads CANGTCGEPNEKLFF. The CDR3 region has the DNA TGTGCCAACGGAACCTGCGGGGAACCTAATGAAAAACTGTTTTTT. Full variable domain (outside the CDR3, taken from reference TRBV27 and TRBJ1-4): EAQVTQNPRYLITVTGKKLTVTCSQNMNHEYMSWYRQDPGLGLRQIYYSMNVEVTDKGDVPEGYKVSRKEKRNFPLILESPSPNQTSLYFCANGTCGEPNEKLFFGSGTQLSVL.

This clonotype was picked up a small number of times. The genes are TRBV12-5 and TRBJ2-7, with no clear D. The length of the CDR3 is 13 residues. Germline V gene sequence: CDR1 LGHNT, CDR2 FRNRAP. V gave up 1 base and J gave up 3 bases, with 7 bases separating them. The CDR3 nucleotides are TGTGCTAGTGGTTTGGCTAACCTCTACGAGCAGTACTTC. As protein: CASGLANLYEQYF.

This clonotype was seen at least ten times. The V call is TRBV7-9, the J call TRBJ2-7; D possibly corresponds to TRBD1 (6 bases). V was shortened by 4 bases and J by 2 bases, with 21 bases between the two germline ends. This CDR3 spans 17 amino acids. CDR1 SEHNR and CDR2 FQNEAQ come from the germline V gene (reference sequence). The CDR3 loop is CASSYPLDRPTPYEQYF. CDR3 bases: TGTGCCAGCAGCTACCCGTTGGACAGACCGACCCCCTACGAGCAGTACTTC.

The chain recombines TRBV4-1 with TRBJ2-7, with 7 bases fitting TRBD1. This CDR3 spans 15 amino acids. CDR1 and CDR2 from the germline V gene are MGHRA and YSYEKL. V gave up 2 bases and J gave up 1 base; unmatched junction bases: 5. The CDR3 here is CASSQHRQGSYEQYF. DNA for the CDR3: TGCGCCAGCAGCCAACACCGACAGGGTTCCTACGAGCAGTACTTC.

The chain is built from TRBV6-2 or TRBV6-3 and TRBJ2-1; D might be TRBD2 (5 bases). Trimming took 7 bases from V and 0 from J, leaving 13 bases between them. CDR3 length: 15 residues. CDR1 is MNHEY, CDR2 SVGEGT, per germline. The CDR3 nucleotides read TGTGCCAGCACCATCATAGCGAACTCCTACAATGAGCAGTTCTTC. This encodes CASTIIANSYNEQFF.

The chain links TRBV6-5 to TRBJ1-2, with TRBD1 as a possible D gene (6 bases). CDR3 length: 15 amino acids. With 5 bases removed from V and 3 bases from J, the gap between germline ends came to 16 bases. The germline V gene encodes CDR1 MNHEY and CDR2 SVGAGI. CDR3 loop: CASSVWGGRDYGYTF. For the CDR3, the DNA is TGTGCCAGCAGTGTCTGGGGGGGGCGCGACTATGGCTACACCTTC.

There are a few counts of this clonotype. The CDR3 DNA is TGTGCCACCAGCAGAGTAACCGATAATCAGCCCCAGCATTTT. It specifies CATSRVTDNQPQHF. The V and J genes are TRBV15 and TRBJ1-5; no clear D. CDR3 length: 14 residues. V lost 1 base, J lost 4 bases, and 8 bases lay in between. The V gene's germline CDR1 is LNHNV and CDR2 YYDKDF (reference sequence).

This clonotype has a count of ten or more. The chain joins TRBV7-2 to TRBJ2-1, with a tentative D call TRBD2 (7 bases). Per germline, CDR1 SGHTA and CDR2 FQGNSA. V lost 2 bases, J lost 2 bases, and 10 bases lay in between. This CDR3 spans 15 amino acids. CDR3 loop: CASSLRGGAYNEQFF. The CDR3 DNA follows: TGTGCCAGCAGCTTAAGAGGGGGGGCCTACAATGAGCAGTTCTTC.

The chain uses TRBV7-9 and TRBJ1-2; TRBD1 might be the D (5 bases). CDR1 is SEHNR, CDR2 FQNEAQ, per germline (reference sequence). CDR3 length: 13 residues. Between the trimmed V and J ends, which lost 4 bases and 5 bases, there was a span of 11 bases. The CDR3 sequence: CASSYGGGYGYTF. The CDR3 nucleotides read TGTGCCAGCAGCTACGGGGGGGGTTATGGCTACACCTTC.

The V call is TRBV7-6, the J call TRBJ2-7; D is undetermined. Trimming pared 5 bases from V and 0 bases from J, leaving 11 bases between. This CDR3 region has 14 residues. Germline CDR1 SGHVS, CDR2 FNYEAQ. The CDR3: CASSPGSYSYEQYF. The CDR3 DNA is TGTGCCAGCAGCCCCGGGTCATACTCCTACGAGCAGTACTTC.

The sample holds a few counts of this clonotype. The CDR3: CASSPGTLYQETQYF. The CDR3 DNA follows: TGTGCCAGCAGCCCTGGGACCCTGTACCAAGAGACCCAGTACTTC. The gene calls are TRBV11-2 and TRBJ2-5; D might be TRBD1 or TRBD2, each matching 5 bases. Germline loops: CDR1 SGHAT, CDR2 FQNNGV. Trimming took off 5 bases at V and 0 bases at J, with 13 bases between the two ends. This CDR3 is built from 15 residues.